This T cell receptor (beta chain) emerged from a study of OX40 agonist ivuxolimab in advanced cancers. Study background: Therapy given before enrollment (anti-PD-1, anti-PD-L1 or anti-CTLA-4) was allowed, and over 35% had some. In three patients, partial responses were observed, one with hepatocellular carcinoma and two with cutaneous melanoma.

Repertoires were generated with immunoSEQ multiplex PCR, while TCRdb's copy carries only in-frame clones and drops some. Of around 90,000 clones listed, over 75% were seen once; the top ten hold approximately 2.4%. A word on this clone: This CDR3 is also generated by other DNA sequences in the sample.

This receptor was identified in an adult with an advanced solid tumor such as melanoma, head and neck, liver or kidney cancer. Source: CD4+ or CD8+ T cells sorted from blood, taken in a trial of the OX40 agonist ivuxolimab.

The CDR3 spells CASSLEETQYF. The CDR3 region has the DNA TGCGCCAGCAGCCTGGAAGAGACCCAGTACTTC. The chain has TRBV5-1 and TRBJ2-5; no reliable D call. V lost 4 bases, J lost 3 bases, and 4 bases lay in between. CDR3 length equals 11 residues. Germline CDR1 and CDR2: SGHRS and YFSETQ. Filled out from reference TRBV5-1 and TRBJ2-5, the complete variable domain reads KAGVTQTPRYLIKTRGQQVTLSCSPISGHRSVSWYQQTPGQGLQFLFEYFSETQRNKGNFPGRFSGRQFSNSRSEMNVSTLELGDSALYLCASSLEETQYFGPGTRLLVL.